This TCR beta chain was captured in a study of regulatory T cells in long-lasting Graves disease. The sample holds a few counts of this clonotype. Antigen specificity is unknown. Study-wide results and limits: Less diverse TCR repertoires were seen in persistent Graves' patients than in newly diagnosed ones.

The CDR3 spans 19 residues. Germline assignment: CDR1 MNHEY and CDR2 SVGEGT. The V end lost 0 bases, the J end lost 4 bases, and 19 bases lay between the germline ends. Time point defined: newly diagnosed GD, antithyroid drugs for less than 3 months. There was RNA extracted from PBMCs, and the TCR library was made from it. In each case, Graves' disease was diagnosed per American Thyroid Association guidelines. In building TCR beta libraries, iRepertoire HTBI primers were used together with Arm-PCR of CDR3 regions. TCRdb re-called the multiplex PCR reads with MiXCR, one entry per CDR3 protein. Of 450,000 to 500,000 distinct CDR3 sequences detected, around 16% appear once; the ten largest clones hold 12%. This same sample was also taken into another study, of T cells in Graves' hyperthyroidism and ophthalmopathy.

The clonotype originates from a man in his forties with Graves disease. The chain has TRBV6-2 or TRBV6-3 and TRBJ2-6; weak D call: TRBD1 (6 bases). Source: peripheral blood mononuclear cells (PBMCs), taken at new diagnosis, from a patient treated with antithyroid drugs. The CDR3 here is CASSYSNREKASGANVLTF. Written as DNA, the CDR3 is TGTGCCAGCAGTTACTCGAACAGGGAAAAAGCCTCCGGGGCCAACGTCCTGACTTTC.